The clone carrying this T cell receptor (beta chain) was recorded a few times. The target antigen is unknown. No infections or other immune events were documented during collection. TCRdb keeps only in-frame clones here, not all; method: immunoSEQ multiplex PCR. The sample contains some 81,000 clones, roughly four fifths of which appear only once. Germline lookup yields CDR1 MDHEN and CDR2 SYDVKM. The CDR3 is 16 amino acids. Trimming shortened V by 7 bases and J by 3 bases, and 18 bases separated the two germline ends. The data derive from a study of identifying expanded T cells in peripheral blood. Study-level findings and limits: Roughly two-week clone count variance significantly increased as total template count grew.

The V gene is TRBV28, the J gene TRBJ1-4, with a possible D match to TRBD1 (5 bases). Sequenced: blood. The clonotype was recovered from a person aged 18 to 75 in good health. CDR3 in amino acids: CASNRKAWGSNEKLFF. CDR3 coding DNA: TGTGCCAGCAATCGAAAGGCGTGGGGCTCTAATGAAAAACTGTTTTTT.